This T cell receptor beta chain was sequenced during a study of PD-L1 blockade in urothelial cancer. On the study more broadly: Male sex and bladder-origin urothelial cancer characterized about 85% of the 29 patients. Patients previously received 0 to 3 chemotherapy regimens.

The CDR3 is 14 residues long. Germline V lookup: CDR1 SGHTS, CDR2 YDEGEE. V dropped 5 bases and J dropped 5; count of bases not matched to a gene: 5. Patients were living with locally advanced or metastatic urothelial carcinoma. Synthetic templates analogous to TCR were spiked into all PCRs individually. Assay used: immunoSEQ multiplex PCR; TCRdb lists only in-frame clones, some missing. The sample has 65,000 to 80,000 clones; approximately 81% are singletons. The V call is TRBV5-8, the J call TRBJ2-5; TRBD1 matches at 11 bases. The material sequenced was PBMCs, taken around atezolizumab (anti-PD-L1) treatment. The TCR sequence derives from a man in his sixties or seventies with urothelial cancer. This CDR3 is CASRDRGLRETQYF. As DNA, the CDR3 is TGTGCCAGCAGGGACAGGGGGCTGAGGGAGACCCAGTACTTC.